One T cell receptor (beta chain) is described in this entry. The data belong to a study of blood T cell repertoires in COVID-19. Trimming shortened V by 4 bases and J by 2 bases, and 11 bases separated the two germline ends. CDR1 SGHRS and CDR2 YFSETQ come from the germline V gene. The CDR3 contains 14 residues. Profiling relied on immunoSEQ multiplex PCR, and the TCRdb table lists in-frame clones only, not all of them. Of hundreds of thousands of clones in the sample, about 84% were seen once. The chain carries TRBV5-1 and TRBJ2-3; TRBD1 is a possible D gene (6 bases). The specimen was peripheral blood. The source is a woman older than 75 with COVID-19, enrolled during active disease. The chain's CDR3 is CASSQGHNTDTQYF. Written as DNA, the CDR3 is TGCGCCAGCAGCCAGGGACACAACACAGATACGCAGTATTTT.